The 25 T cell receptor beta chains in this list originate from one sample, sequenced in a study of OX40 agonist ivuxolimab in advanced cancers. Clones were read by immunoSEQ multiplex PCR, and TCRdb kept only the in-frame ones, dropping some. The sample includes fewer than 100,000 clones, approximately 80% of them seen just once. Here the sequenced sample was CD4+ or CD8+ T cells sorted from blood, taken in a trial of the OX40 agonist ivuxolimab. These TCRs come from an adult with an advanced solid tumor such as melanoma, head and neck, liver or kidney cancer.

This clone has just a few counts. The chain is built from TRBV19 and TRBJ1-6; a weak D match, TRBD1 (5 bases). CDR3 length: 15 residues. V dropped 9 bases and J dropped 6 bases, with 18 bases sitting between them. Germline loops: CDR1 LNHDA, CDR2 SQIVND (reference sequence). CDR3 region: CASTRLGEGNSPLHF. The DNA for the CDR3 is TGTGCCAGCACGAGGCTGGGGGAAGGTAATTCACCCCTCCACTTT.

The chain combines TRBV7-2 with TRBJ2-7; 8 bases are a match to TRBD1. CDR3 size: 14 residues. V lost 5 bases, J lost 1 base, and 4 bases stayed unmatched. Per germline, CDR1 SGHTA and CDR2 FQGNSA. The CDR3 DNA reads as TGTGCCAGCAGCCCCGACAGGGGATCCTACGAGCAGTACTTC. Protein: CASSPDRGSYEQYF.

This clone came up a few times. The rearrangement links TRBV19 to TRBJ2-7; TRBD2 matches at 8 bases. Germline V lookup: CDR1 LNHDA, CDR2 SQIVND (reference sequence). Trimming at V came to 6 bases and at J to 2 bases, leaving 12 bases not matched to a gene. The CDR3 runs to 16 residues. CDR3: CASSNPSGRQTYEQYF. CDR3 sequence (DNA): TGTGCCAGTAGCAATCCGAGCGGGAGACAAACCTACGAGCAGTACTTC.

This chain connects TRBV18 to TRBJ2-5; possible D gene TRBD1, 6 bases. CDR3 size: 15 residues. V lost 2 bases to trimming and J lost 5 bases, with 15 bases between them. Germline V gene sequence: CDR1 KGHSH, CDR2 LQKENI. The CDR3 loop reads CASSPIQGQGETQYF. In DNA form, the CDR3 reads TGTGCCAGCTCACCAATCCAGGGGCAAGGGGAGACCCAGTACTTC.

This sequence joins TRBV19 and TRBJ1-2; possibly TRBD1 for D (6 bases). Germline assignment: CDR1 LNHDA and CDR2 SQIVND (reference sequence). CDR3 length: 15 residues. The V end was cut by 8 bases, the J end by 6 bases, with 22 bases between. The CDR3 protein is CASAPLRGVFDGYTF. The DNA of the CDR3 is TGTGCCAGTGCCCCCCTGAGGGGGGTTTTCGATGGCTACACCTTC.

The genes are TRBV28 and TRBJ1-5; 11 nucleotides align to TRBD1. Germline-derived CDR1 and CDR2 are MDHEN and SYDVKM. The CDR3 totals 17 residues. The V segment lost 5 bases and the J segment 4 bases; nucleotides outside the gene matches: 10. This CDR3 is CASSTGQGARWNQPQHF. Here the CDR3 DNA reads TGTGCCAGCAGTACAGGACAGGGGGCGAGGTGGAATCAGCCCCAGCATTTT.

This clone was recorded a few times. The chain employs TRBV5-4 and TRBJ2-4; TRBD1 is a possible D gene (6 bases). The CDR3 has 20 amino acids. V was pared by 2 bases and J by 0 bases, with 24 bases between. CDR1 and CDR2 from the germline V gene are SGHNT and YYREEE (reference sequence). The CDR3 sequence: CASSFGSGTLGLLAKNIQYF. In DNA form, the CDR3 reads TGTGCCAGCAGCTTCGGGTCCGGGACACTAGGTTTACTAGCCAAAAACATTCAGTACTTC.

The rearrangement uses TRBV7-2 and TRBJ2-7, with 8 bases that match TRBD2. The CDR3 runs to 15 residues. Looked up from germline, CDR1 is SGHTA and CDR2 is FQGNSA. V was pared by 1 base and J by 6 bases, with 8 bases of the junction left unmatched. The CDR3 DNA is TGTGCCAGCAGCTTAGTGGCGGGAGGCCACACCGAGCAGTACTTC. Protein sequence: CASSLVAGGHTEQYF.

This clone was counted only a few times. The CDR3: CASSTGTVNTGELFF. As DNA, the CDR3 is TGTGCCAGCAGTACCGGGACAGTGAACACCGGGGAGCTGTTTTTT. The chain carries TRBV6-6 and TRBJ2-2, with 7 nucleotides matching TRBD1. The CDR3 loop spans 15 amino acids. The germline gives CDR1 MNHNY, CDR2 SVGAGI (reference sequence). V dropped 5 bases and J dropped 1; count of bases not matched to a gene: 4.

The chain carries TRBV14 and TRBJ2-1, with TRBD1 matching 8 bases. The CDR3 has 17 residues. V gave up 1 base and J gave up 0 bases; unmatched junction bases: 5. Germline V gives CDR1 SGHDN, CDR2 FVKESK. In nucleotides, the CDR3 is TGTGCCAGCAGCCAAGGGACAGGGATAAGCTCCTACAATGAGCAGTTCTTC. Translating it yields CASSQGTGISSYNEQFF.

The CDR3 region is CASSLEGQLNTEAFF. The CDR3 nucleotides read TGTGCCAGCAGCTTAGAGGGACAGTTAAACACTGAAGCTTTCTTT. The chain is built from TRBV7-6 and TRBJ1-1; 7 nucleotides match TRBD1. The CDR3 totals 15 residues. V lost 1 base and J lost 2; bases outside the gene matches: 4. Germline V gene lookup returns CDR1 SGHVS and CDR2 FNYEAQ.

The chain combines TRBV18 with TRBJ2-2, with D unresolved. V lost 3 bases, J lost 0 bases, and 11 bases lay in between. The germline V gene has CDR1 KGHSH and CDR2 LQKENI. The CDR3 has 16 residues. CDR3 sequence: CASSPVGAANTGELFF. The CDR3 nucleotides read TGTGCCAGCTCACCGGTTGGCGCAGCGAACACCGGGGAGCTGTTTTTT.

This sequence joins TRBV6-1 and TRBJ2-2; D is undetermined. Per germline, CDR1 MNHNS and CDR2 SASEGT. Between the trimmed V and J ends, which lost 2 bases and 2 bases, there was a span of 6 bases. CDR3 length equals 14 residues. CDR3 bases: TGTGCCAGCAGTGAATCGCCTAACACCGGGGAGCTGTTTTTT. This codes for CASSESPNTGELFF.

This clone showed up just once. This chain uses TRBV4-3 with TRBJ2-1; 12 bases are a match to TRBD2. V trimming: 0 bases; J trimming: 8 bases; junction bases outside the gene matches: 17. Germline CDR1 reads LGHNA; CDR2 reads YSLEER. The length of the CDR3 is 20 residues. CDR3 bases: TGCGCCAGCAGCCAAGATTGGCTTTTCCGGGCTAGCGGGAGGGCACATGAGCAGTTCTTC. Its translation is CASSQDWLFRASGRAHEQFF.

The chain carries TRBV4-1 and TRBJ2-7, with D unresolved. V was cut by 0 bases and J by 1 base, with 7 bases left in between. Germline assignment: CDR1 MGHRA and CDR2 YSYEKL. CDR3 size: 14 residues. Written as DNA, the CDR3 is TGCGCCAGCAGCCAAGATCTTCAATCCTACGAGCAGTACTTC. As protein: CASSQDLQSYEQYF.

The J gene is TRBJ2-1, the V gene TRBV7-3; D gene ambiguous. Trimming pared 5 bases from V and 2 bases from J, leaving 7 bases between. Germline V lookup: CDR1 SGHTA, CDR2 FQGTGA. This CDR3 contains 13 residues. CDR3 DNA sequence: TGTGCCAGCAGCAAGCACCCCTACAATGAGCAGTTCTTC. Translation gives CASSKHPYNEQFF. Combining the CDR3 with reference TRBV7-3 and TRBJ2-1 gives the whole variable domain GAGVSQTPSNKVTEKGKYVELRCDPISGHTALYWYRQSLGQGPEFLIYFQGTGAADDSGLPNDRFFAVRPEGSVSTLKIQRTERGDSAVYLCASSKHPYNEQFFGPGTRLTVL.

The chain couples TRBV7-9 to TRBJ2-7, with 9 bases identical to TRBD2. The CDR3 length is 16 residues. V shed 4 bases and J 1 base; nucleotides not matched to a gene: 8. Germline V gene sequence: CDR1 SEHNR, CDR2 FQNEAQ (reference sequence). The chain's CDR3 is CASSSLTSGKSYEQYF. Here the CDR3 DNA reads TGTGCCAGCAGCTCGTTGACTAGCGGAAAATCCTACGAGCAGTACTTC.

This clone came up a few times. V usage is TRBV19 and J usage is TRBJ1-2; tentatively, D is TRBD1 (5 bases). The V and J ends lost 6 bases and 2 bases respectively, with 10 bases between them. Germline lookup yields CDR1 LNHDA and CDR2 SQIVND (reference sequence). The CDR3 runs 13 residues. CDR3 loop: CASRARDNYGYTF. CDR3 coding DNA: TGTGCCAGTAGGGCCCGGGACAACTATGGCTACACCTTC. The whole variable domain, remainder taken from reference TRBV19 and TRBJ1-2, is DGGITQSPKYLFRKEGQNVTLSCEQNLNHDAMYWYRQDPGQGLRLIYYSQIVNDFQKGDIAEGYSVSREKKESFPLTVTSAQKNPTAFYLCASRARDNYGYTFGSGTRLTVV.

V gene TRBV7-9 combines with J gene TRBJ2-2, with D perhaps TRBD1 (6 bases). The germline CDR1 and CDR2 sequences are SEHNR and FQNEAQ (reference sequence). The CDR3 has 15 residues. Trimming left V 7 bases short and J 2 bases short, with 14 bases between. CDR3 DNA sequence: TGTGCCAGCACCCTAGTCAGGGGAAACACCGGGGAGCTGTTTTTT. Translated, it gives CASTLVRGNTGELFF. The variable domain in full, with the rest retrieved from reference TRBV7-9 and TRBJ2-2, is DTGVSQNPRHKITKRGQNVTFRCDPISEHNRLYWYRQTLGQGPEFLTYFQNEAQLEKSRLLSDRFSAERPKGSFSTLEIQRTEQGDSAMYLCASTLVRGNTGELFFGEGSRLTVL.

V usage is TRBV6-1 and J usage is TRBJ1-4; TRBD1 matches 10 bases. J lost 4 bases, V lost 6 bases, and 5 bases had no gene match. CDR1 is MNHNS and CDR2 is SASEGT in the germline V gene. CDR3 length equals 15 residues. This chain's CDR3 is CASSRTGGYNEKLFF. The CDR3 nucleotides are TGTGCCAGCAGCCGGACAGGGGGGTATAATGAAAAACTGTTTTTT.

This clone was picked up one time. The V gene is TRBV28, the J gene TRBJ1-1; D gene uncertain. CDR1 and CDR2 from the germline V gene are MDHEN and SYDVKM. The CDR3 runs to 13 residues. V was cut by 6 bases and J by 1 base, with 9 bases left in between. Here the CDR3 DNA reads TGTGCCAGCAGAACATGGACGAACACTGAAGCTTTCTTT. It yields the protein CASRTWTNTEAFF.

The chain links TRBV5-1 to TRBJ2-3; 7 bases map to TRBD2. The CDR3 totals 14 residues. The V segment lost 1 base and the J segment 4 bases; nucleotides outside the gene matches: 3. The germline V gene encodes CDR1 SGHRS and CDR2 YFSETQ. CDR3 nucleotide sequence: TGCGCCAGCAGCTTGCCCGGGGGGTCAGATACGCAGTATTTT. Its translation: CASSLPGGSDTQYF.

The chain combines TRBV4-2 with TRBJ1-1; 7 nucleotides align to TRBD1. Per germline, CDR1 LGHNA and CDR2 YNFKEQ. J lost 4 bases, V lost 0 bases, and 11 bases had no gene match. The CDR3 runs 17 residues. The CDR3 is CASSQDSPRGEVTEAFF. The CDR3 nucleotides read TGTGCCAGCAGCCAAGATAGCCCCAGGGGGGAAGTCACTGAAGCTTTCTTT.

The gene calls are TRBV5-1 and TRBJ1-1; D not certain. The germline gives CDR1 SGHRS, CDR2 YFSETQ. V was pared by 2 bases and J by 1 base, with 9 bases between. The CDR3 is 14 amino acids. CDR3 DNA: TGCGCCAGCAGCTTCGCGGCCTCGAACACTGAAGCTTTCTTT. This gives the protein CASSFAASNTEAFF.

The chain links TRBV19 to TRBJ2-6, with D perhaps matching TRBD1 (5 bases). CDR3 size: 15 residues. The V gene lost 5 bases and the J gene lost 0 bases, with 8 bases spanning the gap. Germline CDR1 reads LNHDA; CDR2 reads SQIVND (reference sequence). The CDR3 sequence: CASSAQVSGANVLTF. The CDR3 DNA reads TGTGCCAGTAGTGCACAGGTCTCTGGGGCCAACGTCCTGACTTTC.